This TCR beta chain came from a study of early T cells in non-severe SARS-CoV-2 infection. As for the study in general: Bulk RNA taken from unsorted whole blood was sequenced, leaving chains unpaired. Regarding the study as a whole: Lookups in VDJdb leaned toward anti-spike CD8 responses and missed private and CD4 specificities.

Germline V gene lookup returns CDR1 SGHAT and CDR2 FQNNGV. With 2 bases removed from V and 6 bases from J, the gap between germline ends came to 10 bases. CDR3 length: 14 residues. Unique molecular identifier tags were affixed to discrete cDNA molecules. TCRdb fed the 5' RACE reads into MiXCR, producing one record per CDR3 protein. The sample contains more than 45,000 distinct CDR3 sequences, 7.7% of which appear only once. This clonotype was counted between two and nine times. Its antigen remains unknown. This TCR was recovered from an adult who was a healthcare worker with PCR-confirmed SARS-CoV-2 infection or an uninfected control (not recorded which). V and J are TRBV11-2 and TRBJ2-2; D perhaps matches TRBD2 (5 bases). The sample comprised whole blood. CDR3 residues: CASSLTGSSGELFF. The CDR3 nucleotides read TGTGCCAGCAGCTTAACGGGGAGCTCCGGGGAGCTGTTTTTT.